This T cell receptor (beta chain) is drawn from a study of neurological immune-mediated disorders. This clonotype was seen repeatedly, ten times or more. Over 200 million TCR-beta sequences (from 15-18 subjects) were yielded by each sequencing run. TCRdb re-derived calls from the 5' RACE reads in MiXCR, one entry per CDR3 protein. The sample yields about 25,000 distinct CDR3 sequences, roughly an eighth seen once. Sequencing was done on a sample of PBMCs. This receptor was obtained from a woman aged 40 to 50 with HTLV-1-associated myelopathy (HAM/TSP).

The CDR3 region is CASSAPGTLETQYF. CDR3 in DNA: TGTGCCAGCAGCGCGCCGGGGACTTTGGAGACCCAGTACTTC. The chain joins TRBV5-6 to TRBJ2-5, with D tentatively TRBD2 (6 bases). The V gene's germline CDR1 is SGHDT and CDR2 YYEEEE. The CDR3 extends over 14 amino acids. With 4 bases removed from V and 5 bases from J, the gap between germline ends came to 15 bases.